This T cell receptor beta chain was identified in a study of blood T cells in healthy people across ages. Study details: Per two T cells, template switching captured roughly one barcoded beta molecule.

As concerns this clonotype: The antigen remains unidentified.

With a J-beta primer mix and a sample-barcoded 5' primer, a second PCR ran 7 to 11 cycles. A template-switch adaptor with 12 random nucleotides tagged each cDNA molecule. TCRdb processed the 5' RACE reads anew with MiXCR; each CDR3 protein has one entry. The table lists hundreds of thousands of distinct CDR3 sequences, 48% of them singletons. This CDR3 comprises 16 residues. Germline values: CDR1 KGHDR, CDR2 SFDVKD. V was shortened by 3 bases and J by 1 base, with 14 bases between the two germline ends. Study-wide points: Roughly linearly, TCR beta diversity per million T cells fell as age increased.

Donors were systemically healthy Caucasian individuals from Russia aged 6 to 90 years. Source material: blood. The sequence was collected from a man younger than 40 in good health. The chain employs TRBV24-1 and TRBJ2-5; D unclear. The CDR3 bases are TGTGCCACCAGTGATCCTGGACGTCTCTCCCAAGAGACCCAGTACTTC. It specifies CATSDPGRLSQETQYF.